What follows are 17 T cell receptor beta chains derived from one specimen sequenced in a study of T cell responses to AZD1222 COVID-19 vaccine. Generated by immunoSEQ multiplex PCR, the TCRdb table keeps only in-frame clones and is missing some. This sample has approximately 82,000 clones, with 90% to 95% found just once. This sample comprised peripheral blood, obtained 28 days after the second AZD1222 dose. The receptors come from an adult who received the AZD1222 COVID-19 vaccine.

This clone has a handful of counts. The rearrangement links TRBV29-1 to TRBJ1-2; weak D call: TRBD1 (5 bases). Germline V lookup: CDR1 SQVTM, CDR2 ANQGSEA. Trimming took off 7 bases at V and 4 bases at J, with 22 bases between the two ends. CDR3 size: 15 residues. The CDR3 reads CSALGTQGGVYGYTF. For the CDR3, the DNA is TGCAGCGCGTTGGGGACCCAAGGAGGGGTCTATGGCTACACCTTC. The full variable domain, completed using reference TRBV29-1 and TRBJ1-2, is SAVISQKPSRDICQRGTSLTIQCQVDSQVTMMFWYRQQPGQSLTLIATANQGSEATYESGFVIDKFPISRPNLTFSTLTVSNMSPEDSSIYLCSALGTQGGVYGYTFGSGTRLTVV.

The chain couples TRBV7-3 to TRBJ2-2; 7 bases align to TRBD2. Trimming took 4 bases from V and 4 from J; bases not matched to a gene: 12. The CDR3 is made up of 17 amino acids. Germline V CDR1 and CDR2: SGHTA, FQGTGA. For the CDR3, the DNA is TGTGCCAGCAGCTCCCCCCTAACGGGGGGTGCCACCGGGGAGCTGTTTTTT. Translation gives CASSSPLTGGATGELFF.

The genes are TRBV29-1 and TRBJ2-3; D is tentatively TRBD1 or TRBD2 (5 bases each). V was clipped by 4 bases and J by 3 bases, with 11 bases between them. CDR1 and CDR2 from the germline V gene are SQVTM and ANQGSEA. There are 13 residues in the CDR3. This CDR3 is CSVGWGTTDTQYF. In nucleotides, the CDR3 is TGCAGCGTTGGGTGGGGGACGACAGATACGCAGTATTTT.

The DNA for the CDR3 is TGCGCCAGCAGCCCCCTCGGGGGGCGCTGGGCCGGGGAGCTGTTTTTT. Amino acid sequence: CASSPLGGRWAGELFF. This rearrangement joins TRBV4-1 to TRBJ2-2; D is perhaps TRBD2 (7 bases). This CDR3 comprises 16 residues. Between the trimmed V and J ends, which lost 4 bases and 6 bases, there was a span of 18 bases. CDR1 is MGHRA and CDR2 is YSYEKL in the germline V gene.

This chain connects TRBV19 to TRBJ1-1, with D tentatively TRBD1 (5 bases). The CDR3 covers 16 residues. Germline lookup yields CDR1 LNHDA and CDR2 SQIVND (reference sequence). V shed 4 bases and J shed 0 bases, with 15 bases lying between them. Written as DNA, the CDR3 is TGTGCCAGTAGTACCCTTGCCGGGGGGTTGAACACTGAAGCTTTCTTT. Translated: CASSTLAGGLNTEAFF.

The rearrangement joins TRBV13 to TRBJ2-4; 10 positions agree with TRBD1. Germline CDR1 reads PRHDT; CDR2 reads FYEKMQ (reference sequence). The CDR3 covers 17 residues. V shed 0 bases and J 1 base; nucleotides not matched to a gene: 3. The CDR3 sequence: CASSLGRQGAAKNIQYF. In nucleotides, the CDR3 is TGTGCCAGCAGCTTAGGACGACAGGGGGCGGCCAAAAACATTCAGTACTTC.

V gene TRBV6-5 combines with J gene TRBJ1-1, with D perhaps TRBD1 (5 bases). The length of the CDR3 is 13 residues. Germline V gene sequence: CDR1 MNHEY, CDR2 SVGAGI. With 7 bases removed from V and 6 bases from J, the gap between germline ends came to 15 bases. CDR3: CASKRQWGSEAFF. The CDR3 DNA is TGTGCCAGCAAAAGACAGTGGGGCTCTGAAGCTTTCTTT.

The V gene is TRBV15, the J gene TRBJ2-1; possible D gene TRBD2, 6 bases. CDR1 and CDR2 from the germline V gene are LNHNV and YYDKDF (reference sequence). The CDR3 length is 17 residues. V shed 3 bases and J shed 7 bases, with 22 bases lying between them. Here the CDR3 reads CATSSFSGPPKRNEQFF. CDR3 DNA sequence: TGTGCCACCAGCAGTTTTAGCGGTCCTCCAAAAAGGAATGAGCAGTTCTTC.

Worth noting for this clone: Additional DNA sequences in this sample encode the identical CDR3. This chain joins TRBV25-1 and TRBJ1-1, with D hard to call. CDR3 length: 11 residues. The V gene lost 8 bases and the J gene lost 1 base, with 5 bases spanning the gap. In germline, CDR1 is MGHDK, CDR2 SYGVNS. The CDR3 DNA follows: TGTGCCAGCCGTGGGAACACTGAAGCTTTCTTT. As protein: CASRGNTEAFF. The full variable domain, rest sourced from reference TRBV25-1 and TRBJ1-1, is EADIYQTPRYLVIGTGKKITLECSQTMGHDKMYWYQQDPGMELHLIHYSYGVNSTEKGDLSSESTVSRIRTEHFPLTLESARPSHTSQYLCASRGNTEAFFGQGTRLTVV.

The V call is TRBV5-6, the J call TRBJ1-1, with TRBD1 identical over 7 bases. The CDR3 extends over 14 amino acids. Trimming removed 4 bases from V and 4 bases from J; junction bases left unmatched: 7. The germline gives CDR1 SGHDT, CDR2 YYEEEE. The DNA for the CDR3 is TGTGCCAGCAGCGTCCGACAGGGAGGCACTGAAGCTTTCTTT. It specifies CASSVRQGGTEAFF.

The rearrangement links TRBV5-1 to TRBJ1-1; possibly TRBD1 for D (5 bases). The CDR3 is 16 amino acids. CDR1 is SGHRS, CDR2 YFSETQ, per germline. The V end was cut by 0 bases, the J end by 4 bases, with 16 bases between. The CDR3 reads CASSLGGGLGFTEAFF. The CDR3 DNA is TGCGCCAGCAGCTTGGGGGGCGGGCTCGGCTTCACTGAAGCTTTCTTT.

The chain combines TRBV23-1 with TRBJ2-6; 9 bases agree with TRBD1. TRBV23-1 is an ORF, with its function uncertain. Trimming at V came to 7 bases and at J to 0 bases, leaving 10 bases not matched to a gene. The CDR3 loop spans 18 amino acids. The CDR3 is CASNLTGQGLSGANVLTF. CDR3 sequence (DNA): TGCGCCAGCAACCTGACGGGACAGGGACTCTCTGGGGCCAACGTCCTGACTTTC.

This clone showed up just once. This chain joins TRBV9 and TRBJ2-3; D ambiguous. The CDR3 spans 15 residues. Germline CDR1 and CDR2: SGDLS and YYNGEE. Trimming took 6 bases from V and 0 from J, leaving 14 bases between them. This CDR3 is CASNPLGSSTDTQYF. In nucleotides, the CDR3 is TGTGCCAGCAACCCGCTGGGATCGAGCACAGATACGCAGTATTTT.

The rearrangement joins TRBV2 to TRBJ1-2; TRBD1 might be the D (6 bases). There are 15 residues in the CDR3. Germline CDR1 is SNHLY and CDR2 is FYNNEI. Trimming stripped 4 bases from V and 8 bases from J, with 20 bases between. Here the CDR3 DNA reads TGTGCCAGCAGTGTACCGGGGCAGGGGAACGAGGGCTACACCTTC. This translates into CASSVPGQGNEGYTF.

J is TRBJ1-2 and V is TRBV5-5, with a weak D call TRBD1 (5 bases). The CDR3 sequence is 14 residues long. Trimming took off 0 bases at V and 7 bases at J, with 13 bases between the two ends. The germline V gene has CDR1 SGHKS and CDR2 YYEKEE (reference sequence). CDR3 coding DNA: TGTGCCAGCAGCTTGGATCCCAGCCAGGGTGGCTACACCTTC. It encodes CASSLDPSQGGYTF.

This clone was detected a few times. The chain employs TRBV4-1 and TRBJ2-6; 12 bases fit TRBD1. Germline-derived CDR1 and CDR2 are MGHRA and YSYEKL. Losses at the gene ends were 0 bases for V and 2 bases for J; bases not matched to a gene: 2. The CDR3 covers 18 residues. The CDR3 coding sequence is TGCGCCAGCAGCCAAGATGGGACAGGGGGCGCTGGGGCCAACGTCCTGACTTTC. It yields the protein CASSQDGTGGAGANVLTF.

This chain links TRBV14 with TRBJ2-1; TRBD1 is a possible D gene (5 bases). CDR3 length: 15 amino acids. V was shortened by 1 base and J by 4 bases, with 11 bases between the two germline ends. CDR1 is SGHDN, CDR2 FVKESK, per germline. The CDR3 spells CASSQALGEYNEQFF. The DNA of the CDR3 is TGTGCCAGCAGCCAAGCTTTAGGGGAATACAATGAGCAGTTCTTC.